A single sample is the source of the 25 T cell receptor beta chains below, sequenced in a study of OX40 agonist ivuxolimab in advanced cancers. Preparation of the library involved the immunoSEQ multiplex PCR assay. TCRdb took this table from immuneACCESS and kept in-frame rearrangements with V and J called. Such tables lack part of the clones; where checked against another copy, unresolved V genes explain under half of the gap, and the rest is unexplained. For this sample there are approximately 58,000 clones; about 85% appear just once. Clones ranked in the top ten supply about 2.9% of the sample. The material sequenced was CD4+ or CD8+ T cells sorted from blood, taken in a trial of the OX40 agonist ivuxolimab. The receptor set was obtained from an adult with an advanced solid tumor such as melanoma, head and neck, liver or kidney cancer.

V gene TRBV2 combines with J gene TRBJ2-2, with unresolved D. The CDR3 covers 14 residues. V lost 2 bases and J lost 1, with 5 bases in between. The germline V gene encodes CDR1 SNHLY and CDR2 FYNNEI. The CDR3: CASSERQNTGELFF. CDR3 DNA: TGTGCCAGCAGTGAACGGCAGAACACCGGGGAGCTGTTTTTT. The full variable domain, in which reference TRBV2 and TRBJ2-2 provide the parts outside the CDR3, is EPEVTQTPSHQVTQMGQEVILRCVPISNHLYFYWYRQILGQKVEFLVSFYNNEISEKSEIFDDQFSVERPDGSNFTLKIRSTKLEDSAMYFCASSERQNTGELFFGEGSRLTVL.

The chain uses TRBV6-5 and TRBJ2-7; D might be TRBD1 (6 bases). Deletions cut 5 bases from V and 3 bases from J, with 11 bases between. Per germline, CDR1 MNHEY and CDR2 SVGAGI. CDR3 length: 13 amino acids. This CDR3 reads CASSRDKLYEQYF. Here the CDR3 DNA reads TGTGCCAGCAGTAGGGACAAACTCTACGAGCAGTACTTC.

The V and J genes are TRBV10-3 and TRBJ2-5; possibly TRBD1 for D (6 bases). Germline V CDR1 and CDR2: ENHRY, SYGVKD. The ends were cut back, 4 bases at V and 5 bases at J, with 11 bases in the middle. This CDR3 is built from 13 residues. The CDR3 bases are TGTGCCATCAGTGGTTCGAGGGGGGAGACCCAGTACTTC. It codes for CAISGSRGETQYF.

For the CDR3, the DNA is TGTGCCAGCAGCCCTTGGACAGGGCGACCCTACGAGCAGTACTTC. This sequence encodes CASSPWTGRPYEQYF. V and J are TRBV28 and TRBJ2-7; TRBD1 aligns across 8 bases. The CDR3 runs 15 residues. Trimming cost V 6 bases and J 2 bases; bases outside gene matches: 9. Looked up from germline, CDR1 is MDHEN and CDR2 is SYDVKM.

The chain carries TRBV19 and TRBJ2-7; D is undetermined. The CDR3 runs to 14 residues. V was shortened by 5 bases and J by 1 base, with 12 bases between the two germline ends. Germline CDR1 LNHDA, CDR2 SQIVND (reference sequence). The CDR3: CASSLTRNSYEQYF. The CDR3 DNA reads TGTGCCAGTAGTCTCACTCGCAATTCCTACGAGCAGTACTTC.

This sequence joins TRBV25-1 and TRBJ2-5, with D perhaps TRBD2 (5 bases). This CDR3 has 12 residues. Trimming removed 8 bases at V and 5 bases at J, with 12 bases between. Per germline, CDR1 MGHDK and CDR2 SYGVNS. The CDR3 sequence: CASGGLTETQYF. The CDR3 DNA reads as TGTGCCAGCGGCGGGTTAACGGAGACCCAGTACTTC.

The CDR3 loop is CASSLGRSYTF. The CDR3, as DNA: TGTGCCAGCAGCTTAGGGCGGTCCTACACCTTC. The rearrangement uses TRBV7-9 and TRBJ1-2; D uncertain. The V and J ends lost 1 base and 10 bases respectively, with 7 bases between them. CDR1 SEHNR and CDR2 FQNEAQ come from the germline V gene (reference sequence). This CDR3 is 11 amino acids long.

This clone occurred a few times. The chain employs TRBV27 and TRBJ1-1; D unclear. Germline V gene data show CDR1 as MNHEY and CDR2 as SMNVEV (reference sequence). The CDR3 covers 11 residues. The ends were cut back, 8 bases at V and 3 bases at J, with 7 bases in the middle. The DNA for the CDR3 is TGTGCCAGCGGACTGTACACTGAAGCTTTCTTT. This translates into CASGLYTEAFF.

The rearrangement links TRBV19 to TRBJ2-7; 10 nucleotides agree with TRBD2. Germline CDR1 and CDR2: LNHDA and SQIVND (reference sequence). The CDR3 contains 14 residues. With V trimmed by 5 bases and J by 12 bases, 13 bases remained unmatched. The CDR3 nucleotides read TGTGCCAGTAGTGCCGCTAGCGGGGGAGTAGCTTCGTACTTC. This encodes CASSAASGGVASYF.

The rearrangement uses TRBV25-1 and TRBJ2-7; 10 bases match TRBD2. Germline V gene data show CDR1 as MGHDK and CDR2 as SYGVNS. J was trimmed by 2 bases and V by 4 bases; bases with no gene match: 11. This CDR3 spans 17 amino acids. CDR3 bases: TGTGCCAGCAGTGCGAAAGGCGGTCTAGCGGGAGCCTACGAGCAGTACTTC. Its protein product is CASSAKGGLAGAYEQYF.

The V and J genes are TRBV5-1 and TRBJ1-6; 10 bases agree with TRBD1. V was pared by 4 bases and J by 8 bases, with 9 bases of the junction left unmatched. Germline CDR1 reads SGHRS; CDR2 reads YFSETQ. The CDR3 is 16 residues long. The CDR3 spells CASSPTGGARDSPLHF. For the CDR3, the DNA is TGCGCCAGCAGCCCGACAGGGGGCGCAAGGGATTCACCCCTCCACTTT.

The chain couples TRBV28 to TRBJ2-7; 8 nucleotides align to TRBD2. Trimming cost V 7 bases and J 3 bases; bases outside gene matches: 5. Germline CDR1 and CDR2: MDHEN and SYDVKM. The CDR3 length is 13 residues. CDR3 sequence (DNA): TGTGCCAGCAAGGCGGGAGGCCTCTACGAGCAGTACTTC. Amino acids: CASKAGGLYEQYF.

This chain joins TRBV6-5 and TRBJ1-1, with D perhaps TRBD1 (6 bases). The germline V and J ends were trimmed by 6 bases and 8 bases, with 16 bases remaining between them. The CDR3 has 13 amino acids. Germline V gives CDR1 MNHEY, CDR2 SVGAGI. The CDR3 spells CASRRRDMQEAFF. The DNA of the CDR3 is TGTGCCAGCAGACGCCGGGACATGCAAGAAGCTTTCTTT.

This chain joins TRBV19 and TRBJ2-6; possibly TRBD1 for D (6 bases). CDR3 length: 16 residues. V was cut by 5 bases and J by 0 bases, with 11 bases left in between. From germline, CDR1 is LNHDA and CDR2 SQIVND (reference sequence). CDR3 protein: CASSHRDISGANVLTF. As DNA, the CDR3 is TGTGCCAGTAGTCACAGGGATATCTCTGGGGCCAACGTCCTGACTTTC.

The J gene is TRBJ2-1, the V gene TRBV5-4; 8 bases are a match to TRBD2. The CDR3 is 16 amino acids. V dropped 6 bases and J dropped 0; count of bases not matched to a gene: 8. The germline V gene has CDR1 SGHNT and CDR2 YYREEE (reference sequence). CDR3 DNA: TGTGCCAGCAACCGGGGGGGGCCAAGCTCCTACAATGAGCAGTTCTTC. It translates to CASNRGGPSSYNEQFF.

J is TRBJ1-2 and V is TRBV6-1, with 8 bases matching TRBD1. This CDR3 region has 14 residues. Germline V gene sequence: CDR1 MNHNS, CDR2 SASEGT. J gave up 2 bases and V 7 bases, and 6 bases lay outside the gene matches. Written as DNA, the CDR3 is TGTGCCAGCACCCCAGGGGGCCCCAACTATGGCTACACCTTC. Encoded protein: CASTPGGPNYGYTF.

The chain couples TRBV28 to TRBJ1-1; possible D gene TRBD1, 6 bases. The length of the CDR3 is 11 residues. Germline values: CDR1 MDHEN, CDR2 SYDVKM. V dropped 6 bases and J dropped 8 bases, with 10 bases sitting between them. The DNA of the CDR3 is TGTGCCAGCAGCTGGGGGACAGAAGCTTTCTTT. Its protein product is CASSWGTEAFF.

This chain joins TRBV6-9 and TRBJ2-4; 7 positions agree with TRBD1. Germline lookup yields CDR1 MNHGY and CDR2 SVAAGI. This CDR3 contains 17 residues. The J segment lost 2 bases and the V segment lost 2 bases, leaving 9 bases of the junction unmatched. The CDR3 protein is CASSYPRDSVTKNIQYF. The CDR3 DNA follows: TGTGCCAGCAGTTATCCGAGGGACAGTGTTACCAAAAACATTCAGTACTTC.

This clone showed up just a few times. This chain joins TRBV21-1 and TRBJ1-2; the table's D gene call, TRBD1, was not cross checked with the DNA. TRBV21-1 represents a pseudogene. The CDR3 is 13 amino acids. CDR3 sequence reads: CASPFGGANGYTF. CDR3 bases: TGTGCCAGCCCGTTTGGGGGCGCGAACGGCTACACCTTC.

CDR3 in amino acids: CASREQGSDEQYF. The CDR3 DNA reads TGTGCCAGCAGAGAACAGGGGTCGGACGAGCAGTACTTC. The chain uses TRBV28 and TRBJ2-7; 7 nucleotides match TRBD1. Germline CDR1 reads MDHEN; CDR2 reads SYDVKM. The V and J ends lost 6 bases and 5 bases, in that order; junction bases with no gene match: 7. The CDR3 runs to 13 residues.

The chain employs TRBV6-1 and TRBJ2-7; the D call may be TRBD1 or TRBD2 (5 bases each). This CDR3 region has 14 residues. The V gene lost 4 bases and the J gene lost 4 bases, with 14 bases spanning the gap. Per germline, CDR1 MNHNS and CDR2 SASEGT. CDR3 in DNA: TGTGCCAGCAGTGGAAGAGGGGCGAATTACGAGCAGTACTTC. Translated, it gives CASSGRGANYEQYF.

The chain is built from TRBV10-3 and TRBJ2-7; D is perhaps TRBD1 (6 bases). Germline-derived CDR1 and CDR2 are ENHRY and SYGVKD. The V and J ends lost 10 bases and 6 bases respectively, with 22 bases between them. CDR3 length equals 14 residues. The CDR3 spells CATATPQGHAEQYF. For the CDR3, the DNA is TGTGCCACCGCCACCCCACAGGGTCACGCCGAGCAGTACTTC.

The rearrangement joins TRBV5-1 to TRBJ2-7; 10 positions agree with TRBD2. Per germline, CDR1 SGHRS and CDR2 YFSETQ. V was pared by 5 bases and J by 2 bases, with 7 bases of the junction left unmatched. The CDR3 runs to 15 residues. The CDR3 is CASRPGAGGPYEQYF. DNA of the CDR3: TGCGCCAGCAGGCCCGGAGCGGGAGGGCCCTACGAGCAGTACTTC.

V gene TRBV29-1 combines with J gene TRBJ1-1; D not resolved. Between the trimmed V and J ends, which lost 4 bases and 4 bases, there was a span of 7 bases. The CDR3 is 11 amino acids. Looked up from germline, CDR1 is SQVTM and CDR2 is ANQGSEA. The CDR3 loop reads CSVGEGTEAFF. The CDR3 DNA follows: TGCAGCGTTGGGGAAGGCACTGAAGCTTTCTTT.

J is TRBJ2-5 and V is TRBV5-1; 7 bases map to TRBD1. Germline CDR1 reads SGHRS; CDR2 reads YFSETQ. V gave up 4 bases and J gave up 2 bases; unmatched junction bases: 5. The CDR3 has 14 amino acids. This CDR3 reads CASSLTGPQETQYF. The CDR3 DNA sequence: TGCGCCAGCAGCCTGACAGGGCCTCAAGAGACCCAGTACTTC.